One sample yielded the 4 T cell receptor beta chains listed below, sequenced in a study of T cells in Graves' hyperthyroidism and ophthalmopathy. Researchers took RNA transcripts and amplified the TCR beta CDR3 regions from them. The primer set for the first-round RT-PCR of the TCR CDR3 was HTBI. TCRdb ran MiXCR on the multiplex PCR reads and lists one entry per CDR3 protein. Of hundreds of thousands of distinct CDR3 sequences listed, less than 15% are singletons. The sample was blood. These receptors all stem from a woman under 30 with Graves' hyperthyroidism.

This clonotype was detected ten times or more. This chain links TRBV28 with TRBJ1-5; 9 positions agree with TRBD1. Germline CDR1 and CDR2: MDHEN and SYDVKM. The CDR3 has 15 amino acids. The ends lost 5 bases at V and 5 bases at J; junction bases unmatched: 7. The CDR3 sequence is CASSARDRDDQPQHF. The CDR3 DNA sequence: TGTGCCAGCAGTGCAAGGGACAGGGATGATCAGCCCCAGCATTTT.

This clonotype was seen many times. The V gene is TRBV28, the J gene TRBJ1-2; D is unclear. Germline assignment: CDR1 MDHEN and CDR2 SYDVKM. Trimming shortened V by 6 bases and J by 2 bases, and 4 bases separated the two germline ends. The CDR3 contains 11 residues. The chain's CDR3 is CASSQNYGYTF. The CDR3 bases are TGTGCCAGCAGCCAGAACTATGGCTACACCTTC.

This clonotype was seen at least ten times. The V and J genes are TRBV2 and TRBJ1-2; D is perhaps TRBD1 (5 bases). There are 14 residues in the CDR3. Trimming removed 9 bases from V and 5 bases from J, with 19 bases in between. CDR1 SNHLY and CDR2 FYNNEI come from the germline V gene. The CDR3 protein is CASRTHLEGYGYTF. CDR3 DNA sequence: TGTGCCAGTAGAACCCACCTGGAGGGGTATGGCTACACCTTC.

This rearrangement joins TRBV2 to TRBJ1-2; D gene unclear. Trimming shortened V by 1 base and J by 4 bases, and 7 bases separated the two germline ends. Germline CDR1 and CDR2: SNHLY and FYNNEI. This CDR3 contains 13 residues. The CDR3 sequence: CASSEGYTYGYTF. The CDR3 nucleotides are TGTGCCAGCAGTGAAGGTTATACCTATGGCTACACCTTC.